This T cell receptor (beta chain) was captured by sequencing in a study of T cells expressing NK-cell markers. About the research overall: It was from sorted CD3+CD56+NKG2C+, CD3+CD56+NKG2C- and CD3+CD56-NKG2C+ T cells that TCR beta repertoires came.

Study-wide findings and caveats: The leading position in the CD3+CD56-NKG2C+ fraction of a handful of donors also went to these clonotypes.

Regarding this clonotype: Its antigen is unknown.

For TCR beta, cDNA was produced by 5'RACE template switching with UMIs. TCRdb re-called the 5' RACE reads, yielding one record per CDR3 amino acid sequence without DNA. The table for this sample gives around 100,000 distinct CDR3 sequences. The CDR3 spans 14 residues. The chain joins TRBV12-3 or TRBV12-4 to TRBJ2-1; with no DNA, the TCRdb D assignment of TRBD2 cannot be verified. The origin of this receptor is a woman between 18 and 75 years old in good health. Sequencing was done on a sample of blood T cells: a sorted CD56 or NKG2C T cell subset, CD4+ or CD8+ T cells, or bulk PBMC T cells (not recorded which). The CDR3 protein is CASGGLAGYNEQFF.